This entry features one T cell receptor beta chain sequence. The CDR3 loop spans 13 amino acids. J was trimmed by 9 bases and V by 5 bases; bases with no gene match: 8. Germline values: CDR1 MRHNA, CDR2 SNTAGT. The sample originates from a study of T cell changes during pregnancy in multiple sclerosis. Sequenced by immunoSEQ multiplex PCR; TCRdb stores in-frame clones only, minus some. The sample gives 80,000 to 100,000 clones, roughly 92% of which show up once; 0.99% is in the top ten. Sample: peripheral blood, taken after pregnancy. This receptor was obtained from a female donor with multiple sclerosis, enrolled in a pregnancy study. The V call is TRBV6-4, the J call TRBJ2-7; 9 nucleotides agree with TRBD1. CDR3 nucleotide sequence: TGTGCCAGCAGTTCGGGACAGGGACTGTTGCAGTACTTC. Residues: CASSSGQGLLQYF.